The 27 T cell receptor beta chains in this list originate from one sample, sequenced in a study of blood T cell repertoires in COVID-19. Some clones are missing from TCRdb's copy, which holds only in-frame ones; the method was immunoSEQ multiplex PCR. The sample shows approximately 120,000 clones, around 83% of them seen only once. The sample consisted of peripheral blood. Receptors were obtained from an elderly man with active or convalescent COVID-19.

The chain has TRBV11-1 and TRBJ2-7; possibly TRBD1 for D (7 bases). V lost 1 base and J 4 bases, leaving 11 bases between the germline ends. The CDR3 length is 14 residues. Germline CDR1 SGHAT, CDR2 FQDESV (reference sequence). For the CDR3, the DNA is TGTGCCAGCAGCTTAGGCCAGGGGGGATACGAGCAGTACTTC. Amino acids: CASSLGQGGYEQYF.

This clone was seen once. This chain uses TRBV5-1 with TRBJ2-5; 9 nucleotides agree with TRBD2. Trimming took 0 bases from V and 1 from J; bases not matched to a gene: 4. CDR1 SGHRS and CDR2 YFSETQ come from the germline V gene. The CDR3 extends over 16 amino acids. CDR3 region: CASSLVGGGAQETQYF. The CDR3 region has the DNA TGCGCCAGCAGCTTGGTAGGCGGGGGGGCCCAAGAGACCCAGTACTTC.

The CDR3 DNA follows: TGTGCCAGCAGCTTCCAGGGCGATGAAAAACTGTTTTTT. Translating gives CASSFQGDEKLFF. The J gene is TRBJ1-4, the V gene TRBV5-5, with D maybe TRBD1 (5 bases). This CDR3 is 13 amino acids long. CDR1 and CDR2 (germline): SGHKS, YYEKEE (reference sequence). V was clipped by 2 bases and J by 6 bases, with 8 bases between them.

This chain links TRBV27 with TRBJ1-4, with a weak D call TRBD1 (5 bases). V was pared by 6 bases and J by 7 bases, with 15 bases between. The CDR3 totals 14 residues. The V gene's germline CDR1 is MNHEY and CDR2 SMNVEV (reference sequence). In DNA form, the CDR3 reads TGTGCCAGCAGCAAGGGGTTGATGAGTGAAAAACTGTTTTTT. Its translation is CASSKGLMSEKLFF.

J is TRBJ2-7 and V is TRBV7-2; TRBD2 agrees at 10 bases. CDR3 size: 15 residues. V lost 4 bases to trimming and J lost 2 bases; unmatched junction nucleotides: 5. Germline CDR1 and CDR2: SGHTA and FQGNSA. The CDR3 is CASSSQRGGPYEQYF. Here the CDR3 DNA reads TGTGCCAGCAGCTCCCAGCGGGGGGGTCCCTACGAGCAGTACTTC.

The rearrangement joins TRBV6-6 to TRBJ2-7; 12 bases are shared with TRBD1. Germline CDR1 MNHNY, CDR2 SVGAGI (reference sequence). V gave up 6 bases and J gave up 9 bases; unmatched junction bases: 6. This CDR3 region has 13 residues. CDR3 sequence: CASRPGQGASQYF. The CDR3, as DNA: TGTGCCAGCAGACCGGGACAGGGGGCATCGCAGTACTTC.

This clone was recorded only once. The V gene is TRBV6-2 or TRBV6-3, the J gene TRBJ2-7; the match to TRBD2 covers 8 bases. In germline, CDR1 is MNHEY, CDR2 SVGEGT. Trimming removed 2 bases from V and 3 bases from J; junction bases left unmatched: 3. This CDR3 contains 14 residues. In DNA form, the CDR3 reads TGTGCCAGCAGTTACGATAGCGGGGACTACGAGCAGTACTTC. Translating it yields CASSYDSGDYEQYF.

In its sample, this clone was seen a few times. The J gene is TRBJ2-7, the V gene TRBV28; D is perhaps TRBD1 (5 bases). The CDR3 is 14 amino acids. Trimming pared 1 base from V and 0 bases from J, leaving 7 bases between. The V gene's germline CDR1 is MDHEN and CDR2 SYDVKM. The CDR3, as DNA: TGTGCCAGCAGTTTATACAGGTCCTCCTACGAGCAGTACTTC. Translating gives CASSLYRSSYEQYF.

The chain employs TRBV27 and TRBJ2-5, with D possibly being TRBD2 (5 bases). Germline loops: CDR1 MNHEY, CDR2 SMNVEV (reference sequence). This CDR3 has 16 residues. Trimming pared 5 bases from V and 1 base from J, leaving 17 bases between. The CDR3 sequence: CASSPGIVVPQETQYF. In nucleotides, the CDR3 is TGTGCCAGCAGTCCGGGGATTGTGGTCCCCCAAGAGACCCAGTACTTC.

The chain combines TRBV3-1 (or the pseudogene TRBV3-2) with TRBJ2-7, with a possible D match to TRBD2 (5 bases). The germline gives CDR1 LGHDT, CDR2 YNNKEL (reference sequence). CDR3 length: 12 amino acids. V was pared by 3 bases and J by 6 bases, with 9 bases between. The CDR3 nucleotides are TGTGCCAGCAGCCATGGCCGGGGCGAGCAGTACTTC. Residues: CASSHGRGEQYF.

V and J are TRBV6-2 or TRBV6-3 and TRBJ1-2, with unresolved D. CDR1 is MNHEY, CDR2 SVGEGT, per germline. V was pared by 2 bases and J by 0 bases, with 4 bases between. This CDR3 is built from 13 residues. This CDR3 is CASSYESNYGYTF. The CDR3 DNA sequence: TGTGCCAGCAGTTACGAGTCTAACTATGGCTACACCTTC.

This rearrangement joins TRBV4-3 to TRBJ2-2; D is ambiguous. CDR3 length: 14 amino acids. From germline, CDR1 is LGHNA and CDR2 YSLEER. The V and J ends lost 5 bases and 5 bases respectively, with 12 bases between them. This CDR3 reads CASSIRVRTGELFF. The CDR3 DNA sequence: TGCGCCAGCAGCATCCGGGTGCGTACCGGGGAGCTGTTTTTT.

This rearrangement joins TRBV15 to TRBJ2-2, with 7 bases fitting TRBD1. CDR1 and CDR2 from the germline V gene are LNHNV and YYDKDF (reference sequence). J was trimmed by 4 bases and V by 5 bases; bases with no gene match: 7. The CDR3 runs 15 residues. The CDR3 loop is CATSGRTGTTGELFF. The CDR3 DNA sequence: TGTGCCACCAGCGGGCGGACAGGTACCACCGGGGAGCTGTTTTTT.

This chain uses TRBV2 with TRBJ1-2; no firm D call. The CDR3 spans 12 residues. The V gene lost 3 bases and the J gene lost 4 bases, with 6 bases spanning the gap. Per the germline V gene, CDR1 is SNHLY and CDR2 is FYNNEI. The CDR3 reads CASSDRLYGYTF. Here the CDR3 DNA reads TGTGCCAGCAGTGACAGACTCTATGGCTACACCTTC.

The chain couples TRBV19 to TRBJ1-2; 8 nucleotides match TRBD1. This CDR3 has 13 residues. The junction had 3 bases not matched to a gene; V was cut back by 5 bases and J by 4 bases. Germline V gene data show CDR1 as LNHDA and CDR2 as SQIVND (reference sequence). The CDR3 nucleotides read TGTGCCAGTAGTTTACAGGGGGTCTATGGCTACACCTTC. Its protein product is CASSLQGVYGYTF.

A single count supports this clone. The chain combines TRBV29-1 with TRBJ1-2, with 10 bases aligning to TRBD1. V was clipped by 6 bases and J by 5 bases; unmatched bases: 18. Germline V CDR1 and CDR2: SQVTM, ANQGSEA. The CDR3 consists of 17 residues. The CDR3 bases are TGCAGCGTAAAATTGTCGGGGGGGACAGGGGCCTCATATGGCTACACCTTC. Amino acids: CSVKLSGGTGASYGYTF.

The gene calls are TRBV30 and TRBJ1-5; D possibly corresponds to TRBD1 (5 bases). V lost 0 bases, J lost 3 bases, and 12 bases lay in between. This CDR3 has 15 amino acids. Per germline, CDR1 GTSNPN and CDR2 SVGIG (reference sequence). The CDR3 sequence: CAWSVPSGDNQPQHF. In DNA form, the CDR3 reads TGTGCCTGGAGTGTACCGTCGGGGGACAATCAGCCCCAGCATTTT.

This clone appeared a few times. CDR3 sequence: CASSGVTGQRAKNIQYF. The CDR3 DNA sequence: TGTGCCAGCAGTGGAGTTACAGGGCAGAGAGCCAAAAACATTCAGTACTTC. The J gene is TRBJ2-4, the V gene TRBV6-2 or TRBV6-3; D may be TRBD1 (6 bases). Germline CDR1 and CDR2: MNHEY and SVGEGT. The CDR3 consists of 17 residues. V lost 5 bases and J 0 bases, leaving 17 bases between the germline ends.

Of note for this clone: Within the sample, other DNA sequences also encode this same CDR3. The V gene is TRBV5-1, the J gene TRBJ1-1; 10 bases are shared with TRBD1. CDR1 and CDR2 (germline): SGHRS, YFSETQ. CDR3 length: 13 amino acids. Trimming at V came to 3 bases and at J to 5 bases, leaving 1 base not matched to a gene. The CDR3 region has the DNA TGCGCCAGCAGCTCGGGACAGGGGACTGAAGCTTTCTTT. The encoded protein is CASSSGQGTEAFF.

The chain carries TRBV19 and TRBJ2-5, with a weak D call TRBD2 (6 bases). This CDR3 has 13 amino acids. The germline V gene has CDR1 LNHDA and CDR2 SQIVND (reference sequence). Trimming pared 6 bases from V and 7 bases from J, leaving 15 bases between. DNA of the CDR3: TGTGCCAGTAGCCTGGGACTGGGGGGGACCCAGTACTTC. This sequence encodes CASSLGLGGTQYF.

This clone showed up just a few times. CDR3 sequence reads: CASSQGSGTSYEQYF. For the CDR3, the DNA is TGCGCCAGCAGCCAAGGCAGCGGGACCTCCTACGAGCAGTACTTC. The rearrangement uses TRBV4-1 and TRBJ2-7; 7 bases align to TRBD2. There are 15 residues in the CDR3. Germline assignment: CDR1 MGHRA and CDR2 YSYEKL. V trimming: 1 base; J trimming: 0 bases; junction bases outside the gene matches: 3.

On this clone: One junction end does not reproduce the germline sequence, and a read error may be involved. V is TRBV5-1 and J is TRBJ1-1; D gene uncertain. The CDR3 covers 15 residues. The germline V gene encodes CDR1 SGHRS and CDR2 YFSETQ. This CDR3 is CASSALASENAEAFF. In DNA form, the CDR3 reads TGCGCCAGCAGCGCCCTGGCATCGGAGAACGCTGAAGCTTTCTTT.

The chain recombines TRBV27 with TRBJ2-7; 7 nucleotides align to TRBD1. CDR3 size: 15 residues. V lost 7 bases to trimming and J lost 5 bases; unmatched junction nucleotides: 14. The germline V gene has CDR1 MNHEY and CDR2 SMNVEV (reference sequence). CDR3 protein: CASTLKHGTVNEQYF. The DNA of the CDR3 is TGTGCCAGCACCTTAAAGCACGGGACAGTAAACGAGCAGTACTTC.

The V gene is TRBV28, the J gene TRBJ1-1; D is ambiguous. CDR1 is MDHEN and CDR2 is SYDVKM in the germline V gene. V was cut by 6 bases and J by 0 bases, with 11 bases left in between. This CDR3 has 14 amino acids. The CDR3 DNA is TGTGCCAGCAGCGGTGGTTCGATGAACACTGAAGCTTTCTTT. Translating gives CASSGGSMNTEAFF.

The V call is TRBV5-1, the J call TRBJ2-5; 10 bases are a match to TRBD1. This CDR3 has 14 residues. The J segment lost 3 bases and the V segment lost 3 bases, leaving 2 bases of the junction unmatched. Germline V gives CDR1 SGHRS, CDR2 YFSETQ. CDR3 in amino acids: CASSWGTGEETQYF. The CDR3 bases are TGCGCCAGCAGCTGGGGGACAGGGGAAGAGACCCAGTACTTC.

The V call is TRBV30, the J call TRBJ2-7; D possibly corresponds to TRBD1 (5 bases). Germline V lookup: CDR1 GTSNPN, CDR2 SVGIG (reference sequence). V was pared by 2 bases and J by 2 bases, with 10 bases between. The CDR3 has 13 amino acids. The chain's CDR3 is CAWSPSGTYEQYF. The CDR3 bases are TGTGCCTGGAGTCCCTCAGGGACCTACGAGCAGTACTTC.

The chain couples TRBV2 to TRBJ2-3; D is perhaps TRBD2 (5 bases). The CDR3 has 15 amino acids. V lost 4 bases and J lost 6, with 17 bases in between. CDR1 is SNHLY and CDR2 is FYNNEI in the germline V gene. The CDR3 region is CASSGSLGGGDTQYF. The CDR3 bases are TGTGCCAGCAGTGGGTCTTTGGGTGGCGGGGATACGCAGTATTTT.